This entry lists 29 T cell receptor beta chains sequenced from one sample in a study of cytomegalovirus exposure and HLA in healthy donors. Amplification used 60 Vbeta primers and 13 Jbeta primers. Generated by immunoSEQ multiplex PCR, the TCRdb table keeps only in-frame clones and is missing some. The table includes about 150,000 clones, around 80% detected once. Sequencing was performed on PBMCs. The receptor source for this set is a male donor in good health and CMV-seropositive.

The chain is built from TRBV11-2 and TRBJ2-3; D is undetermined. The CDR3 extends over 15 amino acids. Germline CDR1 SGHAT, CDR2 FQNNGV. V was cut by 5 bases and J by 0 bases, with 12 bases left in between. DNA for the CDR3: TGTGCCAGCAGCGCATGGCCAGATAGCACAGATACGCAGTATTTT. Translated: CASSAWPDSTDTQYF.

The chain combines TRBV11-2 with TRBJ2-3; 14 bases are shared with TRBD2. The CDR3 loop spans 16 amino acids. V dropped 5 bases and J dropped 6; count of bases not matched to a gene: 7. CDR1 is SGHAT, CDR2 FQNNGV, per germline. The CDR3 nucleotides are TGTGCCAGCAGCCCAGGACTAGCGGGGGGCGGTGATACGCAGTATTTT. The encoded protein is CASSPGLAGGGDTQYF.

In its sample, this clone was seen once. This chain uses TRBV5-5 with TRBJ2-5; 9 bases match TRBD2. V lost 1 base to trimming and J lost 4 bases; unmatched junction nucleotides: 8. Germline lookup yields CDR1 SGHKS and CDR2 YYEKEE (reference sequence). The CDR3 extends over 16 amino acids. The chain's CDR3 is CASSLYSGRDRETQYF. DNA for the CDR3: TGTGCCAGCAGCTTGTATAGCGGGAGAGATCGAGAGACCCAGTACTTC.

The V gene is TRBV6-6, the J gene TRBJ1-1; D unclear. V dropped 2 bases and J dropped 3 bases, with 10 bases sitting between them. The CDR3 consists of 14 residues. The germline V gene has CDR1 MNHNY and CDR2 SVGAGI (reference sequence). Written as DNA, the CDR3 is TGTGCCAGCAGTTACGTCCCCGGGGACACTGAAGCTTTCTTT. Amino acid sequence: CASSYVPGDTEAFF.

The V call is TRBV11-2, the J call TRBJ2-2, with no clear D. The CDR3 is 15 residues long. Trimming cost V 3 bases and J 1 base, with 9 bases left between them. Germline V gene lookup returns CDR1 SGHAT and CDR2 FQNNGV. CDR3 region: CASSLARRNTGELFF. In DNA form, the CDR3 reads TGTGCCAGCAGCTTGGCCAGGCGGAACACCGGGGAGCTGTTTTTT.

As DNA, the CDR3 is TGCGCCAGCAGCCAAGATGGCGGGGGTGGTAGCACAGATACGCAGTATTTT. Its translation: CASSQDGGGGSTDTQYF. The rearrangement uses TRBV4-1 and TRBJ2-3; 7 bases are a match to TRBD2. After removal of 0 bases from V and 0 bases from J, the junction contained 6 bases not matched to a gene. The CDR3 runs to 17 residues. Germline V gene lookup returns CDR1 MGHRA and CDR2 YSYEKL.

This chain uses TRBV28 with TRBJ1-4; 7 bases match TRBD1. Germline lookup yields CDR1 MDHEN and CDR2 SYDVKM. The CDR3 has 14 amino acids. The trim removed 1 base at V and 6 bases at J, leaving 2 bases unmatched. Here the CDR3 reads CASSLSGTDEKLFF. The CDR3 coding sequence is TGTGCCAGCAGTTTATCTGGGACAGATGAAAAACTGTTTTTT.

This clone was detected a few times. This chain joins TRBV4-1 and TRBJ1-5, with a tentative D call TRBD1 (5 bases). The germline V and J ends were trimmed by 1 base and 7 bases, with 14 bases remaining between them. Looked up from germline, CDR1 is MGHRA and CDR2 is YSYEKL. This CDR3 spans 15 amino acids. The CDR3 is CASSQAPRGGQPQHF. In DNA, the CDR3 is TGCGCCAGCAGCCAAGCCCCAAGGGGCGGACAGCCCCAGCATTTT.

This chain uses TRBV5-1 with TRBJ2-3; weak D call: TRBD2 (5 bases). The CDR3 has 15 amino acids. The V end lost 2 bases, the J end lost 2 bases, and 12 bases lay between the germline ends. Germline CDR1 and CDR2: SGHRS and YFSETQ. The CDR3 coding sequence is TGCGCCAGCAGCTTTATGGACTCTCTCACAGATACGCAGTATTTT. Translated, it gives CASSFMDSLTDTQYF.

This clone was counted only a few times. The CDR3 DNA reads as TGTGCCAGCAGCCTCCTTACTAATGAAAAACTGTTTTTT. Translated, it gives CASSLLTNEKLFF. The V and J genes are TRBV5-5 and TRBJ1-4; D ambiguous. Trimming removed 4 bases at V and 2 bases at J, with 6 bases between. Germline V CDR1 and CDR2: SGHKS, YYEKEE (reference sequence). This CDR3 has 13 residues.

Here the CDR3 reads CSASGFYEQYF. CDR3 DNA sequence: TGCAGTGCTAGCGGGTTCTACGAGCAGTACTTC. This chain connects TRBV20-1 to TRBJ2-7; the D is unclear. Between the trimmed V and J ends, which lost 3 bases and 3 bases, there was a span of 6 bases. The CDR3 totals 11 residues. CDR1 DFQATT and CDR2 SNEGSKA come from the germline V gene (reference sequence).

The CDR3 reads CASSLAGSETQYF. The CDR3 region has the DNA TGTGCCAGCAGCTTAGCAGGGTCAGAGACCCAGTACTTC. The V call is TRBV11-3, the J call TRBJ2-5, with a tentative D call TRBD1 (5 bases). The CDR3 loop spans 13 amino acids. Germline values: CDR1 SGHNT, CDR2 YENEEA. The ends were cut back, 1 base at V and 4 bases at J, with 7 bases in the middle.

This sequence joins TRBV27 and TRBJ2-3, with TRBD1 matching 7 bases. CDR3 length: 14 amino acids. V shed 5 bases and J 2 bases; nucleotides not matched to a gene: 4. Per germline, CDR1 MNHEY and CDR2 SMNVEV (reference sequence). The DNA for the CDR3 is TGTGCCAGCAGTAATAGGGGGCCCACAGATACGCAGTATTTT. This codes for CASSNRGPTDTQYF.

The chain employs TRBV14 and TRBJ2-7, with 10 bases identical to TRBD2. The CDR3 covers 14 residues. The junction had 6 bases not matched to a gene; V was cut back by 4 bases and J by 6 bases. CDR1 SGHDN and CDR2 FVKESK come from the germline V gene. CDR3 loop: CASSRYRTSGEQYF. The CDR3 DNA reads as TGTGCCAGCAGCCGATATCGGACTAGCGGCGAGCAGTACTTC.

The chain uses TRBV6-5 and TRBJ1-3; D remains unclear. V dropped 6 bases and J dropped 0 bases, with 12 bases sitting between them. This CDR3 contains 15 residues. CDR1 and CDR2 from the germline V gene are MNHEY and SVGAGI. The CDR3 sequence is CASSRATSSGNTIYF. CDR3 nucleotides: TGTGCCAGCAGCAGAGCGACGAGCTCTGGAAACACCATATATTTT.

The chain has TRBV29-1 and TRBJ1-1; D is unclear. Per the germline V gene, CDR1 is SQVTM and CDR2 is ANQGSEA. This CDR3 is built from 13 residues. Trimming removed 0 bases at V and 6 bases at J, with 11 bases between. CDR3 loop: CSVEDRRGAEAFF. The CDR3 DNA follows: TGCAGCGTTGAAGATAGGAGAGGCGCTGAAGCTTTCTTT.

The chain joins TRBV5-6 to TRBJ2-3; D call uncertain. V lost 1 base, J lost 0 bases, and 12 bases lay in between. Germline V gene lookup returns CDR1 SGHDT and CDR2 YYEEEE. This CDR3 is 16 amino acids long. CDR3 loop: CASSLLIFTSTDTQYF. CDR3 nucleotide sequence: TGTGCCAGCAGCTTGTTAATATTCACTAGCACAGATACGCAGTATTTT.

About this clone itself: The same CDR3 can be traced to other DNA sequences in this sample. The chain links TRBV29-1 to TRBJ1-1; D ambiguous. The V and J ends lost 1 base and 3 bases respectively, with 9 bases between them. Per germline, CDR1 SQVTM and CDR2 ANQGSEA. The CDR3 totals 13 residues. The CDR3 DNA reads TGCAGCGTTGAAGTCCGGGGTTACACTGAAGCTTTCTTT. It is translated as CSVEVRGYTEAFF.

The chain has TRBV27 and TRBJ2-5; D perhaps matches TRBD1 (6 bases). The end of the DNA fits TRBJ2-7 better, so the J call may be wrong. Germline V lookup: CDR1 MNHEY, CDR2 SMNVEV (reference sequence). CDR3 size: 13 residues. The CDR3 spells CASSDRSGYEQYF. The CDR3 bases are TGTGCCAGCAGCGACAGGTCCGGCTACGAGCAGTACTTC.

V usage is TRBV7-9 and J usage is TRBJ2-3; a possible D gene is TRBD1 (6 bases). Germline CDR1 and CDR2: SEHNR and FQNEAQ (reference sequence). Trimming removed 0 bases from V and 1 base from J, with 8 bases in between. This CDR3 region has 15 residues. As DNA, the CDR3 is TGTGCCAGCAGCTTAGCCCCAGGGGGCACAGATACGCAGTATTTT. Protein: CASSLAPGGTDTQYF.

The sample holds a few counts of this clone. The chain combines TRBV5-1 with TRBJ1-1; D not certain. The length of the CDR3 is 12 residues. Germline CDR1 is SGHRS and CDR2 is YFSETQ. V lost 3 bases and J lost 8, with 11 bases in between. This chain's CDR3 is CASSSLNEEAFF. CDR3 DNA: TGCGCCAGCAGCTCACTCAATGAGGAAGCTTTCTTT.

The rearrangement links TRBV9 to TRBJ2-7; 9 nucleotides line up with TRBD1. This CDR3 is built from 12 residues. Germline V lookup: CDR1 SGDLS, CDR2 YYNGEE. Losses at the gene ends were 4 bases for V and 5 bases for J; bases not matched to a gene: 1. CDR3: CASSRDRDEQYF. In DNA form, the CDR3 reads TGTGCCAGCAGCCGGGACAGGGACGAGCAGTACTTC. The variable domain in full, with the rest retrieved from reference TRBV9 and TRBJ2-7, is DSGVTQTPKHLITATGQRVTLRCSPRSGDLSVYWYQQSLDQGLQFLIQYYNGEERAKGNILERFSAQQFPDLHSELNLSSLELGDSALYFCASSRDRDEQYFGPGTRLTVT.

The rearrangement joins TRBV6-5 to TRBJ1-4; D perhaps matches TRBD1 (5 bases). The germline gives CDR1 MNHEY, CDR2 SVGAGI. The V and J ends lost 10 bases and 7 bases respectively, with 22 bases between them. This CDR3 has 15 residues. The CDR3: CATSNAGWGTEKLFF. CDR3 nucleotide sequence: TGTGCCACCTCAAATGCGGGGTGGGGGACTGAAAAACTGTTTTTT.

This chain connects TRBV30 to TRBJ1-2, with 10 bases that match TRBD1. V dropped 2 bases and J dropped 5; count of bases not matched to a gene: 11. CDR1 and CDR2 (germline): GTSNPN, SVGIG (reference sequence). The length of the CDR3 is 16 residues. The CDR3 bases are TGTGCCTGGAGTAAGGGGCCGACAGGGGGCGAATATGGCTACACCTTC. As protein: CAWSKGPTGGEYGYTF.

The V gene is TRBV19, the J gene TRBJ1-5; D is ambiguous. Germline assignment: CDR1 LNHDA and CDR2 SQIVND (reference sequence). V was pared by 3 bases and J by 7 bases, with 16 bases between. This CDR3 has 15 amino acids. CDR3 sequence: CASSMVRGSSQPQHF. CDR3 DNA: TGTGCCAGTAGTATGGTTCGCGGGTCAAGCCAGCCCCAGCATTTT.

The CDR3: CASSLSNSNYGYTF. The DNA for the CDR3 is TGCGCCAGCAGCTTGTCCAATAGTAACTATGGCTACACCTTC. This chain connects TRBV5-1 to TRBJ1-2, with D unresolved. The CDR3 is made up of 14 amino acids. V was pared by 1 base and J by 1 base, with 8 bases between. Per germline, CDR1 SGHRS and CDR2 YFSETQ.

This clone has a handful of counts. The chain uses TRBV5-8 and TRBJ1-4; no clear D. The V gene's germline CDR1 is SGHTS and CDR2 YDEGEE. The CDR3 spans 14 residues. Trimming cost V 2 bases and J 8 bases, with 13 bases left between them. In DNA form, the CDR3 reads TGTGCCAGCAGCTTTGGAGGGAGGAGCGAAAAACTGTTTTTT. This gives the protein CASSFGGRSEKLFF.

The genes are TRBV7-9 and TRBJ2-7, with 9 bases that match TRBD1. There are 13 residues in the CDR3. Germline loops: CDR1 SEHNR, CDR2 FQNEAQ (reference sequence). Unmatched junction bases numbered 3, after V lost 5 bases and J lost 4 bases. The DNA for the CDR3 is TGTGCCAGCAGCCTGGACAGGGGTTACGAGCAGTACTTC. This gives the protein CASSLDRGYEQYF.

Worth noting for this clone: The junction and the germline gene differ at one end; a read error may be behind it. The chain has TRBV10-1 and TRBJ1-5; a possible D gene is TRBD1 (6 bases). CDR3 length: 10 residues. Per germline, CDR1 WNHNN and CDR2 SYGVQD (reference sequence). The CDR3 loop is CASAWGGALF. CDR3 bases: TGCGCCAGCGCGTGGGGGGGGGCGCTCTTT.